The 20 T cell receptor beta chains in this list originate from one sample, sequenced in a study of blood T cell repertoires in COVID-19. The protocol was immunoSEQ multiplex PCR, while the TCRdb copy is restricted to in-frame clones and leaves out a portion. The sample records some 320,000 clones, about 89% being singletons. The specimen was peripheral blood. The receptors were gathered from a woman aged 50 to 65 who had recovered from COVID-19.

The DNA for the CDR3 is TGTGCCAGCAGCTTAGACAGCGGGAGGTTTAATGAGCAGTTCTTC. Translating it yields CASSLDSGRFNEQFF. This rearrangement joins TRBV7-3 to TRBJ2-1, with 9 nucleotides matching TRBD2. V dropped 2 bases and J dropped 7; count of bases not matched to a gene: 6. Germline V CDR1 and CDR2: SGHTA, FQGTGA. This CDR3 spans 15 amino acids.

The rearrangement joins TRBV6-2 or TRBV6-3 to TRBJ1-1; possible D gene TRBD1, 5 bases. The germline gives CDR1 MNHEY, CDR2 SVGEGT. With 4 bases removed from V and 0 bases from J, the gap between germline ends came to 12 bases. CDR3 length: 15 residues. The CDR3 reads CASSSVTAMNTEAFF. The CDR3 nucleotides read TGTGCCAGCAGTTCTGTGACAGCGATGAACACTGAAGCTTTCTTT.

The CDR3 sequence: CASLQGINTEAFF. Written as DNA, the CDR3 is TGTGCCAGCCTACAGGGGATCAACACTGAAGCTTTCTTT. This chain uses TRBV6-5 with TRBJ1-1; TRBD1 agrees at 7 bases. The CDR3 runs 13 residues. V trimming: 8 bases; J trimming: 2 bases; junction bases outside the gene matches: 5. The germline CDR1 and CDR2 sequences are MNHEY and SVGAGI.

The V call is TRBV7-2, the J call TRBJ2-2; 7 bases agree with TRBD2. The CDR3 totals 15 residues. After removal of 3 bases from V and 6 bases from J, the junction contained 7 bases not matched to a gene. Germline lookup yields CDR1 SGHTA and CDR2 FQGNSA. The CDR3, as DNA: TGTGCCAGCAGCTTTTCGACTAGCAAGGCCGGGGAGCTGTTTTTT. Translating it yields CASSFSTSKAGELFF.

CDR3 DNA: TGTGCCAGCAGGAGTCAGGGTTTAGCCAAAAACATTCAGTACTTC. Protein product: CASRSQGLAKNIQYF. This chain uses TRBV28 with TRBJ2-4; a weak D match, TRBD1 (5 bases). Germline V gene sequence: CDR1 MDHEN, CDR2 SYDVKM. V was trimmed by 6 bases and J by 0 bases, leaving 12 bases between them. The CDR3 totals 15 residues.

CDR3 region: CASSGVVDEQYF. The CDR3 DNA is TGTGCCAGCAGCGGGGTAGTGGACGAGCAGTACTTC. The rearrangement joins TRBV2 to TRBJ2-7; possibly TRBD2 for D (5 bases). CDR1 is SNHLY and CDR2 is FYNNEI in the germline V gene. The V end was cut by 6 bases, the J end by 5 bases, with 11 bases between. The CDR3 is made up of 12 amino acids.

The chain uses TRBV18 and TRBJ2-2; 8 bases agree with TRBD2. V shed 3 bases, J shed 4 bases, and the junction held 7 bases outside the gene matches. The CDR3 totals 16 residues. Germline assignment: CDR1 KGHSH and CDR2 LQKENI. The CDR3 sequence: CASSPERERITGELFF. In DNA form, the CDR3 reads TGTGCCAGCTCACCCGAGCGGGAGCGGATCACCGGGGAGCTGTTTTTT. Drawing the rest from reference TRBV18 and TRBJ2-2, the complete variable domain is NAGVMQNPRHLVRRRGQEARLRCSPMKGHSHVYWYRQLPEEGLKFMVYLQKENIIDESGMPKERFSAEFPKEGPSILRIQQVVRGDSAAYFCASSPERERITGELFFGEGSRLTVL.

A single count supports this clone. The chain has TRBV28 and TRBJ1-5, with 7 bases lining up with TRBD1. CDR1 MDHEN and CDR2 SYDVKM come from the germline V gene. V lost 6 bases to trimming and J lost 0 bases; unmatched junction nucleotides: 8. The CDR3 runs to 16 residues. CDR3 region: CASRRTGLYSNQPQHF. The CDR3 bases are TGTGCCAGCAGAAGGACAGGACTCTATAGCAATCAGCCCCAGCATTTT.

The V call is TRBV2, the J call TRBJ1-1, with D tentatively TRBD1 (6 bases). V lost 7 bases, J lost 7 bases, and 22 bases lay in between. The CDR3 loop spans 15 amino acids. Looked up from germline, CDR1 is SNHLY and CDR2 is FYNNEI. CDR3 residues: CASKKLSGGDIEAFF. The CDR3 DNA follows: TGTGCCAGCAAGAAACTTTCCGGGGGGGACATTGAAGCTTTCTTT.

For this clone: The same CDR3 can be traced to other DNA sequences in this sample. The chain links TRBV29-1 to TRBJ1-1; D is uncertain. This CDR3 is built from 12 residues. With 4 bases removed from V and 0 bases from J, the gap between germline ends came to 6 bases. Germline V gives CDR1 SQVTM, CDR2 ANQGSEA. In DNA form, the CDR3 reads TGCAGCGTTGGTCGAGTGAACACTGAAGCTTTCTTT. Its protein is CSVGRVNTEAFF.

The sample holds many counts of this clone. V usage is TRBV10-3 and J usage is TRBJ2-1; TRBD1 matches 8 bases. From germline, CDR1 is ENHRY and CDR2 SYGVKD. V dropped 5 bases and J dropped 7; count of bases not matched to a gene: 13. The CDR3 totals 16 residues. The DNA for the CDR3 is TGTGCCATCAGTTACACCCAGGGGGCTGTCAGGAATGAGCAGTTCTTC. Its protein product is CAISYTQGAVRNEQFF.

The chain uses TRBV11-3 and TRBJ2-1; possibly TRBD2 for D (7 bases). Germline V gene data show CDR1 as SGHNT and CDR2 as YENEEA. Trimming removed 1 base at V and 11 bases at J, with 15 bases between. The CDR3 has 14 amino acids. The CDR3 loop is CASSLVQGGGKQFF. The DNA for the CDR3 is TGTGCCAGCAGCTTAGTACAGGGCGGGGGCAAGCAGTTCTTC. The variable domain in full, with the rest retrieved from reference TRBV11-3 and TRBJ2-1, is EAGVVQSPRYKIIEKKQPVAFWCNPISGHNTLYWYLQNLGQGPELLIRYENEEAVDDSQLPKDRFSAERLKGVDSTLKIQPAELGDSAVYLCASSLVQGGGKQFFGPGTRLTVL.

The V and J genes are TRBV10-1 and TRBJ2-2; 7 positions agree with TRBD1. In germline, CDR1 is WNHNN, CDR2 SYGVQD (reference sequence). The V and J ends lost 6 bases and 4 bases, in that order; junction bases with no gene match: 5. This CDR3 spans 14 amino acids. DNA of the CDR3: TGCGCCAGCAGACCGGACAGGACCACCGGGGAGCTGTTTTTT. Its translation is CASRPDRTTGELFF.

CDR3 nucleotide sequence: TGTGCCATCAGCCCGGACAGGGGGCATAGGGACGGAGGCCATGGTGAGCAGTTCTTC. Protein sequence: CAISPDRGHRDGGHGEQFF. V gene TRBV10-3 combines with J gene TRBJ2-1; 11 bases align to TRBD1. CDR1 ENHRY and CDR2 SYGVKD come from the germline V gene. The V and J ends lost 6 bases and 9 bases, in that order; junction bases with no gene match: 22. There are 19 residues in the CDR3.

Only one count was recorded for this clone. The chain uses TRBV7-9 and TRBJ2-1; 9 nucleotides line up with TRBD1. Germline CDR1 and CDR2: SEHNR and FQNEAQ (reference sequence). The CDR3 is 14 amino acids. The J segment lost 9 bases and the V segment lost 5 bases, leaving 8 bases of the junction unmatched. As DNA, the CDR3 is TGTGCCAGCAGCCGTCCCGGGACAGGGTCTGAGCAGTTCTTC. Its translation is CASSRPGTGSEQFF.

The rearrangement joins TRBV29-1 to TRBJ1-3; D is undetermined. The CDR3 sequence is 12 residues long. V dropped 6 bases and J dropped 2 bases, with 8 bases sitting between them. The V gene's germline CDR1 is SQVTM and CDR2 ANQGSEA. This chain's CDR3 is CSVGEPGNTIYF. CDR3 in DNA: TGCAGCGTGGGAGAGCCTGGAAACACCATATATTTT. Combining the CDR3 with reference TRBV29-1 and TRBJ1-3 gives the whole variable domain SAVISQKPSRDICQRGTSLTIQCQVDSQVTMMFWYRQQPGQSLTLIATANQGSEATYESGFVIDKFPISRPNLTFSTLTVSNMSPEDSSIYLCSVGEPGNTIYFGEGSWLTVV.

The CDR3 sequence: CASRLRDRGNGYTF. Here the CDR3 DNA reads TGTGCCAGCAGACTCCGGGACAGGGGAAATGGCTACACCTTC. The V and J genes are TRBV6-7 and TRBJ1-2; 10 bases align to TRBD1. TRBV6-7 is given ORF status, its function remaining uncertain. The CDR3 sequence is 14 residues long. V gave up 6 bases and J gave up 6 bases; unmatched junction bases: 7.

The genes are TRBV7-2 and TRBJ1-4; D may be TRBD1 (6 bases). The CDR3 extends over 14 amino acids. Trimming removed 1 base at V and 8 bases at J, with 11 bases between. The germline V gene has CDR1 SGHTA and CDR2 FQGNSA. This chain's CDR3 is CASSLEYRDEKLFF. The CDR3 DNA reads TGTGCCAGCAGCTTAGAATACAGGGACGAAAAACTGTTTTTT.

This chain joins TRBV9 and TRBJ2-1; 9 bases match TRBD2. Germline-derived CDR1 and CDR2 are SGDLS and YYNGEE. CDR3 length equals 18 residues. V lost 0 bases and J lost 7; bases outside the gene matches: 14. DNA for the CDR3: TGTGCCAGCAGCGTAGCTACCGGGACTAGCATAGGGAAAAATGAGCAGTTCTTC. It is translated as CASSVATGTSIGKNEQFF.

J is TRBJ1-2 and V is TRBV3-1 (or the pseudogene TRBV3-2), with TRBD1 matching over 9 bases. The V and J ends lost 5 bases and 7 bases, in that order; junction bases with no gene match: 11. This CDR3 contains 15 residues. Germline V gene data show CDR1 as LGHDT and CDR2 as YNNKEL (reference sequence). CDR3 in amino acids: CASSSPHRGLGGYTF. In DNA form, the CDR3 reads TGTGCCAGCAGCTCTCCTCACAGGGGGCTAGGTGGCTACACCTTC.